The next 26 T cell receptor beta chains were all read from a single sample in a study of T cell responses to AZD1222 COVID-19 vaccine (dated by TCRdb to the early 2020s). Library creation used the immunoSEQ multiplex PCR assay. What TCRdb holds here is the immuneACCESS table cut down to in-frame rearrangements. Part of the clones is not present; checked against another copy, under half of the missing clones reflect an unresolved V gene, and the others are unexplained. The sample table holds fewer than 50,000 clones, of which roughly 88% were seen once. The ten largest clones take up roughly two fifths of the sample. The sample's time point label, decoded: about 28 days (+/-7) after the second vaccine dose. The specimen was peripheral blood, collected 28 days after the second AZD1222 dose. The receptors shown here come from an adult who received the AZD1222 COVID-19 vaccine.

The chain couples TRBV6-5 to TRBJ2-1; a weak D match, TRBD2 (6 bases). Trimming took 0 bases from V and 0 from J, leaving 9 bases between them. The CDR3 length is 16 residues. From germline, CDR1 is MNHEY and CDR2 SVGAGI. This CDR3 is CASSYSRGSSYNEQFF. The CDR3 region has the DNA TGTGCCAGCAGTTACTCCCGGGGGAGCTCCTACAATGAGCAGTTCTTC.

V is TRBV30 and J is TRBJ1-2; no clear D. Germline assignment: CDR1 GTSNPN and CDR2 SVGIG (reference sequence). Trimming shortened V by 0 bases and J by 2 bases, and 13 bases separated the two germline ends. The CDR3 is made up of 15 amino acids. The CDR3 loop reads CAWSVGRASNYGYTF. The DNA for the CDR3 is TGTGCCTGGAGTGTCGGCCGGGCCTCGAACTATGGCTACACCTTC.

The chain has TRBV6-5 and TRBJ1-1; maybe TRBD1 (6 bases). The CDR3 is made up of 14 amino acids. Germline CDR1 and CDR2: MNHEY and SVGAGI. The germline V and J ends were trimmed by 5 bases and 5 bases, with 15 bases remaining between them. The DNA of the CDR3 is TGTGCCAGCAGTATTCAGGGGCTAAAAACTGAAGCTTTCTTT. Translation gives CASSIQGLKTEAFF.

The V and J genes are TRBV30 and TRBJ1-1; D possibly corresponds to TRBD1 (6 bases). Trimming left V 8 bases short and J 2 bases short, with 12 bases between. CDR1 is GTSNPN, CDR2 SVGIG, per germline (reference sequence). The CDR3 runs to 12 residues. CDR3 sequence: CAGNRVNTEAFF. The CDR3 DNA reads TGTGCCGGAAACAGGGTAAACACTGAAGCTTTCTTT.

The chain links TRBV7-6 to TRBJ1-5, with D possibly TRBD1 on 5 matching bases. V lost 3 bases and J lost 5, with 8 bases in between. The CDR3 covers 13 residues. Germline loops: CDR1 SGHVS, CDR2 FNYEAQ. CDR3 nucleotide sequence: TGTGCCAGCAGCTTGGGGACTGATCAGCCCCAGCATTTT. This gives the protein CASSLGTDQPQHF.

V and J are TRBV13 and TRBJ1-2; 8 bases agree with TRBD1. Germline values: CDR1 PRHDT, CDR2 FYEKMQ (reference sequence). The CDR3 has 16 amino acids. V was clipped by 1 base and J by 7 bases; unmatched bases: 11. The CDR3 spells CASSLVLAAGGRGYTF. The CDR3 bases are TGTGCCAGCAGCTTAGTGCTCGCGGCAGGGGGCCGTGGCTACACCTTC. The full variable domain, completed using reference TRBV13 and TRBJ1-2, is AAGVIQSPRHLIKEKRETATLKCYPIPRHDTVYWYQQGPGQDPQFLISFYEKMQSDKGSIPDRFSAQQFSDYHSELNMSSLELGDSALYFCASSLVLAAGGRGYTFGSGTRLTVV.

The chain combines TRBV7-2 with TRBJ2-7; D possibly uses TRBD1 or TRBD2 (6 bases each). The V gene lost 3 bases and the J gene lost 2 bases, with 11 bases spanning the gap. The germline V gene has CDR1 SGHTA and CDR2 FQGNSA. The CDR3 has 14 residues. CDR3 amino acids: CASSFGGRTYEQYF. The CDR3 DNA reads as TGTGCCAGCAGCTTCGGGGGCCGGACCTACGAGCAGTACTTC. Drawing the rest from reference TRBV7-2 and TRBJ2-7, the complete variable domain is GAGVSQSPSNKVTEKGKDVELRCDPISGHTALYWYRQSLGQGLEFLIYFQGNSAPDKSGLPSDRFSAERTGGSVSTLTIQRTQQEDSAVYLCASSFGGRTYEQYFGPGTRLTVT.

This sequence joins TRBV13 and TRBJ2-3; perhaps TRBD2 as D (7 bases). Germline lookup yields CDR1 PRHDT and CDR2 FYEKMQ (reference sequence). Trimming pared 4 bases from V and 10 bases from J, leaving 15 bases between. CDR3 length equals 13 residues. The CDR3 here is CASSSAGGQPQYF. Written as DNA, the CDR3 is TGTGCCAGCAGCTCTGCCGGGGGGCAGCCGCAGTATTTT.

The gene calls are TRBV7-8 and TRBJ1-1; D gene unclear. Germline V gene data show CDR1 as SGHVS and CDR2 as FQNEAQ. V lost 1 base and J 9 bases, leaving 12 bases between the germline ends. This CDR3 is 13 amino acids long. CDR3 bases: TGTGCCAGCAGCTTAGACTCACAAGCCAAAGCTTTCTTT. It specifies CASSLDSQAKAFF. Together with reference TRBV7-8 and TRBJ1-1, the CDR3 gives the full variable domain: GAGVSQSPRYKVAKRGQDVALRCDPISGHVSLFWYQQALGQGPEFLTYFQNEAQLDKSGLPSDRFFAERPEGSVSTLKIQRTQQEDSAVYLCASSLDSQAKAFFGQGTRLTVV.

This rearrangement joins TRBV3-1 (or the pseudogene TRBV3-2) to TRBJ1-5; tentative D call: TRBD1 (6 bases). The germline V and J ends were trimmed by 1 base and 8 bases, with 15 bases remaining between them. The CDR3 is 15 residues long. Germline-derived CDR1 and CDR2 are LGHDT and YNNKEL (reference sequence). CDR3 sequence (DNA): TGTGCCAGCAGCCAAGGGTTCGGGGGCCTGGAGCCCCAGCATTTT. Protein product: CASSQGFGGLEPQHF.

This chain joins TRBV27 and TRBJ2-7, with 7 bases lining up with TRBD1. CDR1 and CDR2 from the germline V gene are MNHEY and SMNVEV (reference sequence). Trimming at V came to 3 bases and at J to 5 bases, leaving 7 bases not matched to a gene. The CDR3 consists of 14 residues. As DNA, the CDR3 is TGTGCCAGCAGTTTCTTGGACAGGCTCAACGAGCAGTACTTC. Translated, it gives CASSFLDRLNEQYF.

The chain recombines TRBV2 with TRBJ1-4; 11 nucleotides match TRBD1. CDR1 SNHLY and CDR2 FYNNEI come from the germline V gene. CDR3 size: 15 residues. Losses at the gene ends were 6 bases for V and 6 bases for J; bases not matched to a gene: 6. Here the CDR3 reads CASSGPGQGDEKLFF. Here the CDR3 DNA reads TGTGCCAGCAGCGGACCGGGACAGGGGGATGAAAAACTGTTTTTT.

The chain joins TRBV6-5 to TRBJ1-1; a possible D gene is TRBD1 (5 bases). Germline CDR1 MNHEY, CDR2 SVGAGI. The length of the CDR3 is 14 residues. The ends were cut back, 3 bases at V and 2 bases at J, with 10 bases in the middle. The CDR3 nucleotides read TGTGCCAGCAGTTATCTTGGGGGAAACACTGAAGCTTTCTTT. Encoded protein: CASSYLGGNTEAFF.

The chain uses TRBV10-3 and TRBJ2-7; 7 nucleotides align to TRBD1. J gave up 5 bases and V 7 bases, and 5 bases lay outside the gene matches. Germline V gene lookup returns CDR1 ENHRY and CDR2 SYGVKD. This CDR3 spans 12 amino acids. The CDR3 region is CAITPGGHEQYF. CDR3 nucleotide sequence: TGTGCCATCACCCCAGGGGGACACGAGCAGTACTTC.

In this sample, this clone turned up once. The chain joins TRBV14 to TRBJ1-4; the D is unclear. CDR3 length: 17 residues. Germline CDR1 is SGHDN and CDR2 is FVKESK. The V end lost 0 bases, the J end lost 4 bases, and 15 bases lay between the germline ends. In DNA form, the CDR3 reads TGTGCCAGCAGCCAAGAAGGCGCCTTTTCCTTTAATGAAAAACTGTTTTTT. Protein: CASSQEGAFSFNEKLFF.

J is TRBJ2-5 and V is TRBV6-5, with D perhaps given as TRBD1 or TRBD2 (5 bases each). Germline lookup yields CDR1 MNHEY and CDR2 SVGAGI. The V and J ends lost 6 bases and 5 bases respectively, with 19 bases between them. This CDR3 contains 15 residues. CDR3 nucleotide sequence: TGTGCCAGCAGGACGGGACCGATACGTGGGGAGACCCAGTACTTC. The encoded protein is CASRTGPIRGETQYF.

The chain links TRBV10-2 to TRBJ1-1; 11 bases agree with TRBD1. The CDR3 runs 15 residues. Trimming took 4 bases from V and 5 from J; bases not matched to a gene: 6. Germline CDR1 and CDR2: WSHSY and SAAADI. CDR3 residues: CASSGTRDRGTEAFF. The CDR3 coding sequence is TGCGCCAGCAGTGGGACCCGGGACAGGGGGACTGAAGCTTTCTTT.

The CDR3 spells CASIETGPLDTQYF. CDR3 bases: TGTGCCAGCATTGAGACCGGGCCCTTAGATACGCAGTATTTT. The genes are TRBV28 and TRBJ2-3, with D unclear. The CDR3 loop spans 14 amino acids. CDR1 is MDHEN, CDR2 SYDVKM, per germline. The V and J ends lost 7 bases and 5 bases respectively, with 16 bases between them.

The chain is built from TRBV4-1 and TRBJ2-5; D gene ambiguous. CDR3 length: 14 amino acids. The V gene's germline CDR1 is MGHRA and CDR2 YSYEKL. Deletions cut 2 bases from V and 5 bases from J, with 12 bases between. This CDR3 is CASSQHLPPETQYF. CDR3 in DNA: TGCGCCAGCAGCCAACACTTACCACCGGAGACCCAGTACTTC.

J is TRBJ1-6 and V is TRBV27; the D gene is possibly TRBD1 (5 bases). The germline CDR1 and CDR2 sequences are MNHEY and SMNVEV (reference sequence). V lost 3 bases to trimming and J lost 9 bases, with 9 bases between them. The CDR3 covers 13 residues. The CDR3 bases are TGTGCCAGCAGTTTTACAGGCGGTTCACCCCTCCACTTT. Residues: CASSFTGGSPLHF.

V and J are TRBV11-2 and TRBJ2-2; D is unresolved. V was shortened by 1 base and J by 1 base, with 7 bases between the two germline ends. Germline V gene data show CDR1 as SGHAT and CDR2 as FQNNGV. The CDR3 has 15 residues. DNA for the CDR3: TGTGCCAGCAGCTTAGCGTTAGGGAACACCGGGGAGCTGTTTTTT. It specifies CASSLALGNTGELFF.

V gene TRBV30 combines with J gene TRBJ2-3; the match to TRBD1 covers 8 bases. J was trimmed by 0 bases and V by 3 bases; bases with no gene match: 8. This CDR3 is 16 amino acids long. Germline V gene data show CDR1 as GTSNPN and CDR2 as SVGIG (reference sequence). CDR3 region: CAWSLGQGGSTDTQYF. The CDR3, as DNA: TGTGCCTGGAGCCTCGGACAGGGAGGAAGCACAGATACGCAGTATTTT.

This clone was seen only once. This chain uses TRBV9 with TRBJ1-3; D ambiguous. CDR3 length equals 15 residues. Germline CDR1 is SGDLS and CDR2 is YYNGEE. Trimming removed 0 bases at V and 0 bases at J, with 7 bases between. CDR3 residues: CASSVGRSSGNTIYF. The DNA for the CDR3 is TGTGCCAGCAGCGTAGGAAGATCCTCTGGAAACACCATATATTTT.

The rearrangement uses TRBV15 and TRBJ1-5; possible D gene TRBD1, 5 bases. V was cut by 8 bases and J by 7 bases, with 15 bases left in between. This CDR3 is built from 13 residues. CDR1 LNHNV and CDR2 YYDKDF come from the germline V gene (reference sequence). The CDR3 DNA follows: TGTGCCACCTCTTTAGGGGATACCCAGCCCCAGCATTTT. It translates to CATSLGDTQPQHF.

The V call is TRBV4-1, the J call TRBJ1-4; D remains ambiguous. The germline V gene has CDR1 MGHRA and CDR2 YSYEKL. Trimming removed 2 bases at V and 7 bases at J, with 11 bases between. This CDR3 spans 14 amino acids. The DNA for the CDR3 is TGCGCCAGCAGCCAATTCGAAGTTCTTGAAAAACTGTTTTTT. Its translation is CASSQFEVLEKLFF.

The chain links TRBV19 to TRBJ1-3; unclear D gene. V was trimmed by 7 bases and J by 0 bases, leaving 10 bases between them. CDR1 is LNHDA, CDR2 SQIVND, per germline (reference sequence). The CDR3 contains 14 residues. CDR3 DNA sequence: TGTGCCAGTATCTCTCTAAGCTCTGGAAACACCATATATTTT. Amino acids: CASISLSSGNTIYF.